The source of this T cell receptor (beta chain) is a study of T cell changes during pregnancy in multiple sclerosis (dated 2019 in TCRdb). Regarding the research as a whole: In women with multiple sclerosis, the researchers looked at how the T cell repertoire shifted as pregnancy progressed.

A remark on this clone: Its binding antigen is unknown. No clone much larger than this one lies a single base away; base qualities are absent.

V loses 0 bases, J loses 7 bases, and the germline ends lie 10 bases apart. The CDR3 holds 14 amino acids from the cysteine to the phenylalanine. CDR3 DNA is the only sequence kept; it has 42 bases, read in frame from the first base. Based on the germline V gene, the CDR1 and CDR2 sequences are SGDLS and YYNGEE. Library preparation employed the immunoSEQ multiplex PCR assay. TCRdb stores this immuneACCESS table with in-frame sequences only. Part of the clones is absent; in the studies checked, under half of the shortfall reflects unresolved V genes, and no reason is known for the rest. For this sample there are 55,000 to 85,000 clones; 85% to 95% appear just once. The ten largest clones take up 0.25% to 0.3% of the sample.

Material: CD4+ T cells from peripheral blood mononuclear cells, obtained after pregnancy. Rearrangement joined TRBV9 to TRBJ1-4; the D gene cannot be named for sure. This TCR was recovered from a female donor with multiple sclerosis, enrolled in a pregnancy study. For the CDR3, the sequence is CASSVGTWSEKLFF. The sequenced DNA: TGTGCCAGCAGCGTAGGGACTTGGTCTGAAAAACTGTTTTTT.